This T cell receptor beta chain is from a study of blood T cells in healthy people across ages (dated by TCRdb to between 2014 and 2017). About the full investigation: Template switching captured roughly one uniquely barcoded TCR beta cDNA molecule per two T cells in model experiments. To avoid experimental bias, donors of different ages were distributed randomly across sequencing lanes. The study measured age-related changes in TCR beta repertoire diversity using deep sequencing normalized with unique cDNA molecular identifiers. Donors were grouped into four age groups: young (average 16 years), middle-aged (39), aged (around 56) and long-lived (about 90). For two donors (one aged 18 to 29 and one aged 80 or older), the study analyzed two additional independent replicas of 1 million unique cDNA reads from the same blood draw.

Study-wide findings and limitations: Total diversity estimates from one million sequenced T cells were considered lower bounds and underestimates. Conclusive comparison of naive and antigen-experienced compartments was prevented by the profiling of bulk unsorted PBMCs. Compared with the aged group, more naive CD4+ T cells, fewer expanded clones and increased TCR diversity were shown by the long-lived group, suggesting age selection. The percentage of naive T cells measured by flow cytometry correlated strongly with observed TCR beta diversity. Because the CMV infection status of the donors was unknown, age-related changes in expanded clonotypes may potentially have been confounded. As age increased, observed TCR beta diversity per million T cells dropped in a roughly linear way, and a significant reduction was already evident by age roughly 36.

V is cut by 1 base and J by 7 bases, and the space between the germline ends is 16 bases. The germline V gene yields KGHSH for CDR1 and LQKENI for CDR2. The CDR3 starts with the cysteine, ends with the phenylalanine, and has 15 residues. Left in the record is the CDR3 DNA by itself, 45 bases read in frame from the first base. The library relied on 5' RACE. A second 7 to 11 cycle PCR used a sample-barcoded 5' primer and a J-beta primer mix. A unique molecular identifier was introduced onto each TCR beta cDNA molecule by a template-switch 5' adaptor carrying 12 random nucleotides. Each sample yielded at least 2.5 million CDR3-containing paired-end reads. The Mint cDNA synthesis kit, primed by a TRBC-specific oligonucleotide, was used to synthesize first-strand cDNA from all RNA. After uracil-DNA glycosylase treatment, a first 18-cycle PCR used universal primers M1SS and BC2_uni_R on all cDNA. In the original analysis: Each sample was normalized by randomly selecting 1 million high-quality reads, each carrying a distinct molecular identifier. Reads sharing molecular identifiers were discarded rather than binned into consensus sequences. MiTCR, with a Q25 quality threshold and the strictest error-elimination algorithm, was used for CDR3 identification, clonotype clustering and error correction. A nonparametric unseen species model with Euler transformation was used to estimate lower-bound total TCR beta diversity. Using fastp at Q25 and MiXCR, TCRdb reprocessed the public reads and kept productive beta chains. Under each unique CDR3 protein, matching rows form one entry showing the most common genes and DNA. The V and J calls shown here were made by TCRdb, not taken from the authors' results. For this sample there are fewer than 2,000,000 distinct CDR3 sequences; about 39% appear just once. The ten largest clones add up to about 21% of the sample.

In the case of this clonotype: Which antigen it targets is not known. Base qualities are missing; no much larger clone stands one base away.

The donors were some 39 Caucasian individuals from Russia, aged roughly 6 to 90 years, who were systemically healthy. Around 10 milliliters of peripheral blood were drawn from each donor into EDTA-treated Vacutainer tubes. Ficoll-Paque density-gradient centrifugation was used to isolate PBMCs, with at least 6.5 million per sample. Total RNA was extracted from PBMCs with Trizol reagent, with at least 5 micrograms obtained per sample. For every donor, an aliquot of PBMCs went through flow cytometry to measure the percentages of naive CD45RAhigh/CD27high T cells. The specimen sequenced was blood. The receptor was derived from a human donor in good health. This sequence uses TRBV18 and TRBJ1-1, with the D gene too uncertain to name. CDR3 loop: CASSPLPGLSLEAFF. The nucleotide sequence reads TGTGCCAGCTCACCACTACCAGGCCTAAGCCTTGAAGCTTTCTTT.